These 29 T cell receptor beta chains originate from one sample sequenced in a study of blood T cells in healthy people across ages. A J-beta primer mix and a sample-barcoded 5' primer were used in a second PCR of about 7 to 11 cycles. MiXCR, run by TCRdb on the 5' RACE reads, gives a single entry per CDR3 protein. This sample yields over 500,000 distinct CDR3 sequences, of which approximately 52% are seen a single time; approximately 15% belongs to the top ten. Sequencing was performed on blood. Every receptor here comes from a woman of 80 years or more in good health.

The V call is TRBV10-3, the J call TRBJ2-5; TRBD2 aligns across 8 bases. The CDR3 extends over 16 amino acids. Germline V gene sequence: CDR1 ENHRY, CDR2 SYGVKD. V shed 4 bases, J shed 0 bases, and the junction held 7 bases outside the gene matches. CDR3 residues: CAISASKAGDQETQYF. The DNA of the CDR3 is TGTGCCATCAGTGCCTCTAAAGCGGGGGACCAAGAGACCCAGTACTTC.

This clonotype was picked up many times. The chain couples TRBV20-1 to TRBJ2-5; 10 bases line up with TRBD1. In germline, CDR1 is DFQATT, CDR2 SNEGSKA (reference sequence). The length of the CDR3 is 15 residues. With 4 bases clipped from V and 4 bases from J, the junction kept 9 bases outside the gene matches. The CDR3 coding sequence is TGCAGTGCTACAAAGGACAGGGGGATGATAGAGACCCAGTACTTC. Protein: CSATKDRGMIETQYF.

This clonotype was recorded many times. V usage is TRBV28 and J usage is TRBJ2-1; 9 bases are shared with TRBD1. The CDR3 loop spans 15 amino acids. From germline, CDR1 is MDHEN and CDR2 SYDVKM. V trimming: 2 bases; J trimming: 3 bases; junction bases outside the gene matches: 2. This CDR3 is CASSLGDRVYNEQFF. CDR3 DNA: TGTGCCAGCAGTTTAGGGGACAGGGTCTACAATGAGCAGTTCTTC.

The chain employs TRBV29-1 and TRBJ2-2; TRBD1 agrees at 7 bases. The CDR3 extends over 15 amino acids. Germline V gene data show CDR1 as SQVTM and CDR2 as ANQGSEA. V shed 4 bases and J 2 bases; nucleotides not matched to a gene: 7. The CDR3 protein is CSVGLGTANTGELFF. CDR3 DNA: TGCAGCGTTGGTCTTGGGACAGCTAACACCGGGGAGCTGTTTTTT.

As for this clonotype: A much larger clone differs from this one at a single base, so this may be a read error. The chain joins TRBV7-8 to TRBJ2-7; D remains unclear. Per the germline V gene, CDR1 is SGHVS and CDR2 is FQNEAQ. The CDR3 spans 13 residues. Between the trimmed V and J ends, which lost 1 base and 3 bases, there was a span of 7 bases. CDR3 in amino acids: CASSLGNYYEQYF. In DNA, the CDR3 is TGTGCCAGCAGCTTAGGGAACTACTACGAGCAGTACTTC.

The CDR3 DNA reads TGTGCCAGCAGTGCTTCGGGGGTTTATGACGAGCAGTACTTC. Translating gives CASSASGVYDEQYF. The chain combines TRBV12-3 or TRBV12-4 with TRBJ2-7; a weak D match, TRBD2 (6 bases). V was cut by 5 bases and J by 5 bases, with 16 bases left in between. The CDR3 sequence is 14 residues long.

V and J are TRBV27 and TRBJ2-3; D may be TRBD2 (6 bases). Germline V gives CDR1 MNHEY, CDR2 SMNVEV (reference sequence). With 2 bases removed from V and 3 bases from J, the gap between germline ends came to 21 bases. The CDR3 loop spans 18 amino acids. The CDR3 region is CASSLRWRRDLRTDTQYF. The CDR3 nucleotides read TGTGCCAGCAGTTTACGCTGGAGGCGGGACTTAAGGACAGATACGCAGTATTTT.

This clonotype was observed at least ten times. The chain joins TRBV7-9 to TRBJ2-1; TRBD2 aligns across 11 bases. CDR1 is SEHNR, CDR2 FQNEAQ, per germline (reference sequence). The CDR3 has 16 residues. V shed 1 base, J shed 8 bases, and the junction held 7 bases outside the gene matches. The CDR3 DNA follows: TGTGCCAGCAGCTTAGGCCGACTAGCGGGGATGTATGAGCAGTTCTTC. It codes for CASSLGRLAGMYEQFF.

This clonotype was counted many times. This sequence joins TRBV11-1 and TRBJ2-3; tentative D call: TRBD1 (6 bases). This CDR3 has 19 residues. Germline lookup yields CDR1 SGHAT and CDR2 FQDESV (reference sequence). V lost 1 base to trimming and J lost 2 bases, with 22 bases between them. The CDR3 protein is CASSLESFTGTKLTDTQYF. As DNA, the CDR3 is TGTGCCAGCAGCTTAGAGTCCTTTACCGGGACAAAGCTCACAGATACGCAGTATTTT.

This chain links TRBV20-1 with TRBJ2-6, with D tentatively TRBD1 or TRBD2 (5 bases each). CDR1 is DFQATT and CDR2 is SNEGSKA in the germline V gene (reference sequence). The V gene lost 3 bases and the J gene lost 2 bases, with 14 bases spanning the gap. CDR3 size: 16 residues. The CDR3 bases are TGCAGTGCTAGGTCAGGGACCACGGCTGGGGCCAACGTCCTGACTTTC. Amino acids: CSARSGTTAGANVLTF.

This clonotype appeared many times. This chain links TRBV5-1 with TRBJ2-1, with 10 nucleotides matching TRBD2. The CDR3 loop spans 15 amino acids. V gave up 2 bases and J gave up 7 bases; unmatched junction bases: 6. Germline V gives CDR1 SGHRS, CDR2 YFSETQ. The CDR3 DNA sequence: TGCGCCAGCAGCTTTATTCTAGCGGGAGCGAATGAGCAGTTCTTC. It yields the protein CASSFILAGANEQFF.

In its sample, this clonotype was seen once. V is TRBV6-6 and J is TRBJ2-5, with TRBD1 identical over 8 bases. In germline, CDR1 is MNHNY, CDR2 SVGAGI (reference sequence). After removal of 2 bases from V and 5 bases from J, the junction contained 7 bases not matched to a gene. CDR3 length: 15 residues. CDR3 coding DNA: TGTGCCAGCAGTTACCCTGGACAGGGCGCGGAGACCCAGTACTTC. Residues: CASSYPGQGAETQYF.

The genes are TRBV6-5 and TRBJ2-7; 11 bases align to TRBD2. Trimming took 5 bases from V and 2 from J; bases not matched to a gene: 5. The CDR3 extends over 15 amino acids. Germline values: CDR1 MNHEY, CDR2 SVGAGI. CDR3 coding DNA: TGTGCCAGCAGTCATACTAGCGGGAGCACCTACGAGCAGTACTTC. Encoded protein: CASSHTSGSTYEQYF.

The V gene is TRBV4-1, the J gene TRBJ2-5; D possibly corresponds to TRBD2 (6 bases). The CDR3 consists of 16 residues. The V end was cut by 0 bases, the J end by 2 bases, with 13 bases between. CDR1 is MGHRA and CDR2 is YSYEKL in the germline V gene. As DNA, the CDR3 is TGCGCCAGCAGCCAAGATATAGCGGCAGGACAAGAGACCCAGTACTTC. Translation: CASSQDIAAGQETQYF.

V is TRBV20-1 and J is TRBJ2-1, with D possibly being TRBD2 (6 bases). V was pared by 6 bases and J by 0 bases, with 21 bases between. CDR3 length: 17 residues. Germline V CDR1 and CDR2: DFQATT, SNEGSKA (reference sequence). The CDR3 sequence: CSAGGVTVGSSYNEQFF. CDR3 in DNA: TGCAGTGCAGGAGGGGTTACAGTAGGGAGCTCCTACAATGAGCAGTTCTTC.

This clonotype was picked up a small number of times. The chain links TRBV10-3 to TRBJ2-7, with 9 bases aligning to TRBD1. With 4 bases clipped from V and 5 bases from J, the junction kept 6 bases outside the gene matches. This CDR3 has 14 residues. The germline CDR1 and CDR2 sequences are ENHRY and SYGVKD. CDR3 DNA sequence: TGTGCCATCAGTGGTGACAGGGGGATCAACGAGCAGTACTTC. Protein: CAISGDRGINEQYF.

Remarks on this clonotype: A single base separates this from a much larger clone, so it may be a read error. This sequence joins TRBV5-1 and TRBJ2-7; tentative D call: TRBD1 (6 bases). CDR1 and CDR2 (germline): SGHRS, YFSETQ. The CDR3 is 15 residues long. With 0 bases removed from V and 2 bases from J, the gap between germline ends came to 12 bases. CDR3 protein: CASSLASGETYEQYF. Written as DNA, the CDR3 is TGCGCCAGCAGCTTGGCGTCAGGGGAGACCTACGAGCAGTACTTC.

The table lists this clonotype with many counts. The rearrangement uses TRBV6-2 or TRBV6-3 and TRBJ2-3; D remains unclear. Trimming pared 4 bases from V and 7 bases from J, leaving 9 bases between. The germline CDR1 and CDR2 sequences are MNHEY and SVGEGT. The CDR3 runs to 12 residues. Here the CDR3 reads CASSLGSNTQYF. In nucleotides, the CDR3 is TGTGCCAGCAGTTTGGGAAGCAATACGCAGTATTTT.

This chain links TRBV27 with TRBJ2-3, with a tentative D call TRBD2 (6 bases). Trimming stripped 0 bases from V and 4 bases from J, with 14 bases between. This CDR3 contains 16 residues. CDR1 is MNHEY, CDR2 SMNVEV, per germline (reference sequence). The CDR3 spells CASSLSPGSGADTQYF. The DNA of the CDR3 is TGTGCCAGCAGTTTATCCCCAGGATCGGGGGCAGATACGCAGTATTTT.

This clonotype came up a few times. The chain couples TRBV5-1 to TRBJ2-1; 8 bases align to TRBD2. Germline CDR1 and CDR2: SGHRS and YFSETQ. Germline trimming cut 3 bases from V and 0 bases from J; bases unmatched to any gene: 5. The CDR3 runs to 16 residues. The CDR3 sequence is CASSSIAGSSYNEQFF. CDR3 sequence (DNA): TGCGCCAGCAGCTCCATAGCGGGGAGCTCCTACAATGAGCAGTTCTTC.

The chain has TRBV10-2 and TRBJ2-1, with D hard to call. CDR3 length equals 16 residues. V dropped 3 bases and J dropped 3 bases, with 15 bases sitting between them. CDR1 is WSHSY, CDR2 SAAADI, per germline. CDR3 in amino acids: CASSDPADWLYNEQFF. The CDR3 DNA sequence: TGCGCCAGCAGTGATCCGGCGGATTGGCTCTACAATGAGCAGTTCTTC.

The rearrangement uses TRBV7-2 and TRBJ1-1; D ambiguous. The CDR3 has 15 residues. V lost 5 bases and J lost 2, with 15 bases in between. Germline V lookup: CDR1 SGHTA, CDR2 FQGNSA. The CDR3 DNA follows: TGTGCCAGCAGCCCCACCGGCAGTCCAAACACTGAAGCTTTCTTT. Translating gives CASSPTGSPNTEAFF.

This clonotype was recorded many times. The gene calls are TRBV20-1 and TRBJ2-5, with 7 nucleotides matching TRBD2. This CDR3 is built from 13 residues. Germline V gene lookup returns CDR1 DFQATT and CDR2 SNEGSKA (reference sequence). The V and J ends lost 1 base and 2 bases, in that order; junction bases with no gene match: 1. In DNA form, the CDR3 reads TGCAGTGCTAGAGTCGGGGGGCAAGAGACCCAGTACTTC. Translation gives CSARVGGQETQYF.

This clonotype showed up many times. This chain links TRBV28 with TRBJ2-1; D gene unclear. The germline V gene has CDR1 MDHEN and CDR2 SYDVKM. Between the trimmed V and J ends, which lost 6 bases and 4 bases, there was a span of 16 bases. The CDR3 covers 15 residues. CDR3 nucleotide sequence: TGTGCCAGCAGCACGGTCGGCGGCCTATACAATGAGCAGTTCTTC. Translating it yields CASSTVGGLYNEQFF.

The V and J genes are TRBV5-1 and TRBJ1-2; D uncertain. The CDR3 is made up of 13 amino acids. Trimming shortened V by 4 bases and J by 6 bases, and 13 bases separated the two germline ends. In germline, CDR1 is SGHRS, CDR2 YFSETQ. Here the CDR3 DNA reads TGCGCCAGCAGCGTGGCAGCAGGCGATGGCTACACCTTC. It is translated as CASSVAAGDGYTF.

To note about this clonotype: This may be a read error, as it is one base from a much larger clone. This chain connects TRBV10-3 to TRBJ1-4; D may be TRBD1 (5 bases). This CDR3 spans 15 amino acids. Germline V CDR1 and CDR2: ENHRY, SYGVKD. Trimming took 3 bases from V and 0 from J, leaving 8 bases between them. This CDR3 reads CAISDRGATNEKLFF. CDR3 sequence (DNA): TGTGCCATCAGTGATCGGGGGGCAACTAATGAAAAACTGTTTTTT.

This clonotype was observed a few times. The genes are TRBV3-1 and TRBJ2-1, with 11 bases that match TRBD2. CDR3 length: 16 residues. Germline loops: CDR1 LGHDT, CDR2 YNNKEL (reference sequence). With V trimmed by 4 bases and J by 6 bases, 8 bases remained unmatched. The CDR3 spells CASSPLAGGPGNEQFF. DNA of the CDR3: TGTGCCAGCAGCCCGTTAGCGGGGGGGCCGGGCAATGAGCAGTTCTTC.

This clonotype came up a few times. The chain joins TRBV12-3 or TRBV12-4 to TRBJ2-3, with TRBD2 matching 11 bases. This CDR3 contains 17 residues. Trimming cost V 10 bases and J 0 bases; bases outside gene matches: 12. The DNA for the CDR3 is TGTGCCACCAGCCCCGCACTAGCGGGAGAGAGCACAGATACGCAGTATTTT. Residues: CATSPALAGESTDTQYF.

This clonotype is a singleton in its sample. A much larger clonotype is one base distant, so this may be a read error. The genes are TRBV5-6 and TRBJ2-1, with D possibly called TRBD1 or TRBD2 (5 bases each). Germline CDR1 reads SGHDT; CDR2 reads YYEEEE. The CDR3 extends over 15 amino acids. The CDR3 DNA is TGTACCAGCAGCTCCCATGGGGGTTCCTACAATGAGCAGTTCTTC. It specifies CTSSSHGGSYNEQFF.